This T cell receptor (beta chain) was documented in a study of T cell responses to AZD1222 COVID-19 vaccine. As concerns this clone: The antigen remains undetermined.

Points from the study as a whole: Females made up more of the donors, who were largely white British, and clonal diversity may have come out too low. Baseline serology detected seropositivity in only five to seven AZD1222 recipients.

Sequencing used immunoSEQ multiplex PCR; TCRdb keeps in-frame clones, though not all of them. The sample records 200,000 to 250,000 clones, about 95% being singletons. Trimming took 3 bases from V and 3 from J, leaving 21 bases between them. Germline assignment: CDR1 LNHDA and CDR2 SQIVND (reference sequence). The CDR3 is made up of 17 amino acids. The genes are TRBV19 and TRBJ2-7, with D possibly matching TRBD2 (5 bases). The TCR sequence derives from an adult who received the MenACWY meningococcal vaccine as a control. The starting material was peripheral blood, obtained 28 days after the second dose of the MenACWY control vaccine. CDR3 bases: TGTGCCAGTAGTATGAGCCTAAGGACTTCAAGTTTCTACGAGCAGTACTTC. This encodes CASSMSLRTSSFYEQYF.